These 18 T cell receptor beta chains originate from one sample sequenced in a study of multiple sclerosis patients with progressive multifocal leukoencephalopathy. Sequenced by immunoSEQ multiplex PCR; TCRdb stores in-frame clones only, minus some. Of tens of thousands of clones in the sample, about 85% were seen once. Time point specified: time of PML onset. Source: PBMCs, taken from a patient treated with natalizumab. The origin of the receptors is a woman in her 30s with progressive multifocal leukoencephalopathy.

The chain has TRBV10-1 and TRBJ2-5, with 10 bases lining up with TRBD1. CDR3 length: 15 residues. V shed 4 bases and J 4 bases; nucleotides not matched to a gene: 6. Germline V gene data show CDR1 as WNHNN and CDR2 as SYGVQD (reference sequence). CDR3 residues: CASSGSTGGRETQYF. CDR3 coding DNA: TGCGCCAGCAGTGGCTCGACAGGGGGCCGAGAGACCCAGTACTTC.

The V and J genes are TRBV7-9 and TRBJ2-7; tentatively, D is TRBD1 or TRBD2 (5 bases each). The germline V and J ends were trimmed by 8 bases and 6 bases, with 26 bases remaining between them. Per the germline V gene, CDR1 is SEHNR and CDR2 is FQNEAQ (reference sequence). This CDR3 has 16 amino acids. CDR3 in amino acids: CASEKLGVKKSGEQYF. CDR3 nucleotide sequence: TGTGCCAGCGAAAAGCTGGGGGTTAAGAAGAGTGGCGAGCAGTACTTC.

This sequence joins TRBV18 and TRBJ2-7; D could derive from TRBD1 or TRBD2 (5 bases each). Trimming removed 3 bases from V and 3 bases from J, with 15 bases in between. The CDR3 consists of 15 residues. Per the germline V gene, CDR1 is KGHSH and CDR2 is LQKENI. CDR3 bases: TGTGCCAGCTCACCGGGGGTGGCGGCTCTCTACGAGCAGTACTTC. Its translation: CASSPGVAALYEQYF.

The chain combines TRBV27 with TRBJ2-2, with 10 bases lining up with TRBD2. This CDR3 spans 16 amino acids. V lost 3 bases to trimming and J lost 4 bases; unmatched junction nucleotides: 5. Germline V lookup: CDR1 MNHEY, CDR2 SMNVEV (reference sequence). The CDR3 region is CASSFLAGVTTGELFF. The DNA for the CDR3 is TGTGCCAGCAGTTTTCTAGCGGGGGTTACCACCGGGGAGCTGTTTTTT.

V usage is TRBV7-8 and J usage is TRBJ2-7; weak D call: TRBD2 (6 bases). Germline V gives CDR1 SGHVS, CDR2 FQNEAQ. The CDR3 loop spans 16 amino acids. V was trimmed by 4 bases and J by 3 bases, leaving 19 bases between them. The CDR3 region is CASSSFSSGKYYEQYF. The CDR3 bases are TGTGCCAGCAGCTCCTTCAGTAGCGGAAAATACTACGAGCAGTACTTC.

The chain has TRBV19 and TRBJ2-5; tentative D call: TRBD1 (6 bases). Trimming stripped 4 bases from V and 5 bases from J, with 11 bases between. CDR3 length: 13 residues. Germline lookup yields CDR1 LNHDA and CDR2 SQIVND (reference sequence). CDR3 sequence (DNA): TGTGCCAGTAGTAGGAACAGGGTGGAGACCCAGTACTTC. This gives the protein CASSRNRVETQYF.

This clone turned up a few times. V and J are TRBV15 and TRBJ1-3, with D tentatively TRBD1 (6 bases). Germline CDR1 is LNHNV and CDR2 is YYDKDF (reference sequence). V lost 0 bases and J lost 0, with 12 bases in between. The CDR3 has 17 amino acids. The CDR3 region has the DNA TGTGCCACCAGCAGAGATCCCGGGGGGGCCTCTGGAAACACCATATATTTT. This encodes CATSRDPGGASGNTIYF.

The rearrangement joins TRBV2 to TRBJ2-1; 9 nucleotides line up with TRBD2. The CDR3 is 14 residues long. V trimming: 10 bases; J trimming: 6 bases; junction bases outside the gene matches: 10. Looked up from germline, CDR1 is SNHLY and CDR2 is FYNNEI. CDR3 DNA: TGTGCCAACGGTCCAGCGGGAGGACCCAATGAGCAGTTCTTC. Its protein product is CANGPAGGPNEQFF.

The chain uses TRBV7-9 and TRBJ1-2; D gene ambiguous. The germline V gene has CDR1 SEHNR and CDR2 FQNEAQ (reference sequence). Trimming cost V 5 bases and J 4 bases, with 20 bases left between them. The CDR3 is 16 amino acids. The CDR3 DNA is TGTGCCAGCAGCCTGATACTAACCGTCCTCCTCTATGGCTACACCTTC. It translates to CASSLILTVLLYGYTF. Together with reference TRBV7-9 and TRBJ1-2, the CDR3 gives the full variable domain: DTGVSQNPRHKITKRGQNVTFRCDPISEHNRLYWYRQTLGQGPEFLTYFQNEAQLEKSRLLSDRFSAERPKGSFSTLEIQRTEQGDSAMYLCASSLILTVLLYGYTFGSGTRLTVV.

V gene TRBV18 combines with J gene TRBJ1-5; D may be TRBD1 (6 bases). The CDR3 spans 13 residues. Per the germline V gene, CDR1 is KGHSH and CDR2 is LQKENI. Trimming removed 6 bases at V and 7 bases at J, with 13 bases between. The chain's CDR3 is CASSPRGQQPQHF. CDR3 nucleotide sequence: TGTGCCAGCTCTCCCAGGGGTCAACAGCCCCAGCATTTT.

V is TRBV5-1 and J is TRBJ1-2; D is possibly TRBD1 (5 bases). V lost 3 bases to trimming and J lost 2 bases, with 14 bases between them. The CDR3 sequence is 15 residues long. Germline V gene sequence: CDR1 SGHRS, CDR2 YFSETQ. CDR3 coding DNA: TGCGCCAGCAGCTGGGGAGAGACAGAAAACTATGGCTACACCTTC. Its protein is CASSWGETENYGYTF. Drawing the rest from reference TRBV5-1 and TRBJ1-2, the complete variable domain is KAGVTQTPRYLIKTRGQQVTLSCSPISGHRSVSWYQQTPGQGLQFLFEYFSETQRNKGNFPGRFSGRQFSNSRSEMNVSTLELGDSALYLCASSWGETENYGYTFGSGTRLTVV.

In its sample, this clone was seen once. This chain uses TRBV6-1 with TRBJ1-1, with 8 bases aligning to TRBD1. The CDR3 spans 14 residues. V gave up 4 bases and J gave up 0 bases; unmatched junction bases: 1. Germline V CDR1 and CDR2: MNHNS, SASEGT. CDR3 DNA sequence: TGTGCCAGCAGTGGACAGGGGCTGAACACTGAAGCTTTCTTT. This translates into CASSGQGLNTEAFF.

CDR3 nucleotides: TGCAGCGCCAAGGGACAGGGGGGTGCAGATACGCAGTATTTT. The encoded protein is CSAKGQGGADTQYF. The V gene is TRBV29-1, the J gene TRBJ2-3, with 11 bases aligning to TRBD1. Per germline, CDR1 SQVTM and CDR2 ANQGSEA. V lost 7 bases and J lost 4; bases outside the gene matches: 7. The CDR3 is 14 amino acids.

The CDR3: CASLGTDGEQYF. CDR3 DNA: TGCGCCAGCCTCGGGACAGATGGCGAGCAGTACTTC. The V gene is TRBV5-1, the J gene TRBJ2-7, with 7 positions matching TRBD1. Germline V gives CDR1 SGHRS, CDR2 YFSETQ. The V segment lost 7 bases and the J segment 6 bases; nucleotides outside the gene matches: 7. The CDR3 is 12 residues long.

The chain recombines TRBV5-1 with TRBJ2-7; D is undetermined. Trimming cost V 4 bases and J 7 bases, with 12 bases left between them. Per germline, CDR1 SGHRS and CDR2 YFSETQ. CDR3 length: 12 amino acids. CDR3 DNA: TGCGCCAGCAGCGACAACACGGCGGAGCAGTACTTC. Translation: CASSDNTAEQYF.

This chain joins TRBV18 and TRBJ2-1; D is perhaps TRBD1 (6 bases). The germline gives CDR1 KGHSH, CDR2 LQKENI. The CDR3 covers 14 residues. Trimming cost V 0 bases and J 14 bases, with 17 bases left between them. The DNA of the CDR3 is TGTGCCAGCTCACCACCTTCTGGACAGACGGTGAAGTTCTTC. Protein product: CASSPPSGQTVKFF. Variable domain in full (rest from reference TRBV18 and TRBJ2-1): NAGVMQNPRHLVRRRGQEARLRCSPMKGHSHVYWYRQLPEEGLKFMVYLQKENIIDESGMPKERFSAEFPKEGPSILRIQQVVRGDSAAYFCASSPPSGQTVKFFGPGTRLTVL.

The genes are TRBV5-1 and TRBJ1-3; D unclear. Germline assignment: CDR1 SGHRS and CDR2 YFSETQ. Between the trimmed V and J ends, which lost 3 bases and 2 bases, there was a span of 15 bases. CDR3 size: 16 residues. The CDR3 region has the DNA TGCGCCAGCAGCTGGGGAGAGCCTGAACCTGGAAACACCATATATTTT. This translates into CASSWGEPEPGNTIYF.

The chain links TRBV9 to TRBJ2-3, with TRBD2 identical over 14 bases. Unmatched junction bases numbered 15, after V lost 4 bases and J lost 2 bases. Germline V lookup: CDR1 SGDLS, CDR2 YYNGEE. The CDR3 loop spans 20 amino acids. For the CDR3, the DNA is TGTGCCAGCAGCACCACAGGGACTAGCGGGGGTTCTGAATCCACAGATACGCAGTATTTT. As protein: CASSTTGTSGGSESTDTQYF.